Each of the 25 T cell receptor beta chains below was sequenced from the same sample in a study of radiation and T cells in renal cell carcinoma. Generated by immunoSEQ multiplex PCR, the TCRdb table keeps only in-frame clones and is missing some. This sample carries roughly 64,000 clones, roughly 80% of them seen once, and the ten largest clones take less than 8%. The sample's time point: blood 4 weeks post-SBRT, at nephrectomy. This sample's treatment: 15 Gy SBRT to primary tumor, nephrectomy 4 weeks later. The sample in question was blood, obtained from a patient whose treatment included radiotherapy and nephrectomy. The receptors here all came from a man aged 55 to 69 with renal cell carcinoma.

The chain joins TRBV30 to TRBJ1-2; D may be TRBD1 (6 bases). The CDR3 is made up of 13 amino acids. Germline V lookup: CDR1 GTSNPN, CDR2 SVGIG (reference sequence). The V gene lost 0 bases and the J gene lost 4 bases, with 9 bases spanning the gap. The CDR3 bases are TGTGCCTGGAGTGTAGAAGGGGGCTATGGCTACACCTTC. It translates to CAWSVEGGYGYTF. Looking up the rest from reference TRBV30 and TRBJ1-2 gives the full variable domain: SQTIHQWPATLVQPVGSPLSLECTVEGTSNPNLYWYRQAAGRGLQLLFYSVGIGQISSEVPQNLSASRPQDRQFILSSKKLLLSDSGFYLCAWSVEGGYGYTFGSGTRLTVV.

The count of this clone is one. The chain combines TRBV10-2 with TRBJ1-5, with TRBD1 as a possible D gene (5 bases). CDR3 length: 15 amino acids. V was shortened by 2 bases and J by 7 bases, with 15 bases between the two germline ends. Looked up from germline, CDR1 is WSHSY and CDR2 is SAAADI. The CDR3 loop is CASSEPTSGWQPQHF. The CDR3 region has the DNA TGCGCCAGCAGTGAGCCGACCTCAGGGTGGCAGCCCCAGCATTTT.

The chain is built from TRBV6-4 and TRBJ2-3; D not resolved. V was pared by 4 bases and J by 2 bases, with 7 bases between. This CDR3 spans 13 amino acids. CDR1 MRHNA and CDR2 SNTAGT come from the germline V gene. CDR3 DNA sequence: TGTGCCAGCAGTGTGGGCTCCACAGATACGCAGTATTTT. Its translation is CASSVGSTDTQYF.

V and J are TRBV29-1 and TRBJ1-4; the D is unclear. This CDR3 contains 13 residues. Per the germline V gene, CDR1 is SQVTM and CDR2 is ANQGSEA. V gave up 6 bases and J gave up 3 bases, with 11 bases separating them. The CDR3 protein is CSVLGQSNEKLFF. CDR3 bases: TGCAGCGTGTTAGGGCAGTCTAATGAAAAACTGTTTTTT.

This CDR3 reads CSDRTSGSVYEQFF. The CDR3 coding sequence is TGCAGCGACCGGACTAGCGGGAGTGTCTATGAGCAGTTCTTC. The V call is TRBV29-1, the J call TRBJ2-1, with 13 nucleotides matching TRBD2. The CDR3 extends over 14 amino acids. Germline V gene sequence: CDR1 SQVTM, CDR2 ANQGSEA. With V trimmed by 7 bases and J by 8 bases, 8 bases remained unmatched.

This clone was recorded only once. The CDR3 loop is CASSQFSAEVEAFF. CDR3 nucleotide sequence: TGCGCCAGCAGCCAATTCTCGGCCGAGGTGGAAGCTTTCTTT. The chain combines TRBV4-1 with TRBJ1-1; D ambiguous. The germline V gene has CDR1 MGHRA and CDR2 YSYEKL. Trimming stripped 2 bases from V and 8 bases from J, with 15 bases between. The CDR3 is 14 amino acids.

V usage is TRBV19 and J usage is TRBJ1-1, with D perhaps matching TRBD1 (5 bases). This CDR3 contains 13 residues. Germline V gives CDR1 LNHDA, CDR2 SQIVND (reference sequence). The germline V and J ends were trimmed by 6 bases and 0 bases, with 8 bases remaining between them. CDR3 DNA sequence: TGTGCCAGTAGCAGGGTGATGAACACTGAAGCTTTCTTT. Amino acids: CASSRVMNTEAFF.

The chain's CDR3 is CASIPPGLTDTQYF. For the CDR3, the DNA is TGTGCCAGCATCCCGCCAGGGTTGACAGATACGCAGTATTTT. This rearrangement joins TRBV6-1 to TRBJ2-3, with D possibly TRBD1 on 5 matching bases. This CDR3 has 14 residues. CDR1 is MNHNS, CDR2 SASEGT, per germline. With 7 bases removed from V and 3 bases from J, the gap between germline ends came to 14 bases.

In DNA, the CDR3 is TGTGCCAGTACCGGGACAGGGGGGTCCTACGAGCAGTACTTC. This translates into CASTGTGGSYEQYF. The chain is built from TRBV19 and TRBJ2-7; 11 nucleotides line up with TRBD1. Germline V CDR1 and CDR2: LNHDA, SQIVND (reference sequence). The junction had 3 bases not matched to a gene; V was cut back by 7 bases and J by 1 base. The CDR3 consists of 14 residues.

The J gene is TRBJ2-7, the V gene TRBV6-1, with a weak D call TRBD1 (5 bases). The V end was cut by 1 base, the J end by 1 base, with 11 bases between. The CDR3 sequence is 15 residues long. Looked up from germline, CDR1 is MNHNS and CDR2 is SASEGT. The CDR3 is CASSEEGHHSYEQYV. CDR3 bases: TGTGCCAGCAGTGAAGAGGGGCACCATTCCTACGAGCAGTACGTC.

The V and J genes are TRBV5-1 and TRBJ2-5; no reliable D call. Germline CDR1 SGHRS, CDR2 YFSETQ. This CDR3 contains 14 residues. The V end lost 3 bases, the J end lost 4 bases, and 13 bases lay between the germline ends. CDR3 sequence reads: CASSSLERGETQYF. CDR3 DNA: TGCGCCAGCAGCTCCCTGGAGAGAGGAGAGACCCAGTACTTC.

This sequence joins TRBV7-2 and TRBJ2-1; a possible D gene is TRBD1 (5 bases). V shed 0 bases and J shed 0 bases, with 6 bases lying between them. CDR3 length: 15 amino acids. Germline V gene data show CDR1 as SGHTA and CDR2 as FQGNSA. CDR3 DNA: TGTGCCAGCAGCTTAGCAGGGGACTCCTACAATGAGCAGTTCTTC. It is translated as CASSLAGDSYNEQFF.

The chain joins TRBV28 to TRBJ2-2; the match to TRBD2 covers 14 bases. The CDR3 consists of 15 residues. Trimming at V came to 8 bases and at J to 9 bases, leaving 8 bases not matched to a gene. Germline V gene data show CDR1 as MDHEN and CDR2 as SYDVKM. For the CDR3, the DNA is TGTGCCAGCGGTCTCGGGACTAGCGGGAGCTGGGAGCTGTTTTTT. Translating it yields CASGLGTSGSWELFF.

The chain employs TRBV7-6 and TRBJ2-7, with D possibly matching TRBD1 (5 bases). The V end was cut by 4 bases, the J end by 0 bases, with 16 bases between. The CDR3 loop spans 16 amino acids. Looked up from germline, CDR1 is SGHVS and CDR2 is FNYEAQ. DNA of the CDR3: TGTGCCAGCAGCTCCAATTTCAGGCAGGGCTCCTACGAGCAGTACTTC. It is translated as CASSSNFRQGSYEQYF.

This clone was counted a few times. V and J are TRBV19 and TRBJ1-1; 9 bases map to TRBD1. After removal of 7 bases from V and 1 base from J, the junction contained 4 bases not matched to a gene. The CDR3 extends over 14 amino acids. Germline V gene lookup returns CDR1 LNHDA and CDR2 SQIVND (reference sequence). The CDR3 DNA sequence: TGTGCCAGTAACCCGGGACAGGGGAACACTGAAGCTTTCTTT. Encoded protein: CASNPGQGNTEAFF.

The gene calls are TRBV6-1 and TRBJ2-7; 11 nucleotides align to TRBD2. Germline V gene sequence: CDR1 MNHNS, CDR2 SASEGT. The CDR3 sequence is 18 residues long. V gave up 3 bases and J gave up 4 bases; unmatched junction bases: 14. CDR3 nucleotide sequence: TGTGCCAGCAGTGACGACATCTTACTAGCGGGGGCCGGTTACGAGCAGTACGTC. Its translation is CASSDDILLAGAGYEQYV.

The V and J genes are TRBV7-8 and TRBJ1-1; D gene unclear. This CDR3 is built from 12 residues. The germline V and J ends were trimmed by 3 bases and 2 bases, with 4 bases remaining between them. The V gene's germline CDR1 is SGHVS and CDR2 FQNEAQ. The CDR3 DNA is TGTGCCAGCAGCTTTGGAAACACTGAAGCTTTCTTT. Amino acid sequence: CASSFGNTEAFF.

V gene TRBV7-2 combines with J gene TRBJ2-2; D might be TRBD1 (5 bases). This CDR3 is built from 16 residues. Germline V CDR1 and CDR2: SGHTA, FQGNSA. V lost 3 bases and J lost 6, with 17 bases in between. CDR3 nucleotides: TGTGCCAGCAGCTTGGGGCAGGCAGGGAAGGCCGGGGAGCTGTTTTTT. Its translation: CASSLGQAGKAGELFF.

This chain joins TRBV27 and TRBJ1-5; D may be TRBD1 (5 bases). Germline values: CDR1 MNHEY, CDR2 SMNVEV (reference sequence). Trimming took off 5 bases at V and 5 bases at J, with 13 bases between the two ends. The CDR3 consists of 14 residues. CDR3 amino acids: CASSTWAGDQPQHF. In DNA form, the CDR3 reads TGTGCCAGCAGTACCTGGGCGGGGGATCAGCCCCAGCATTTT.

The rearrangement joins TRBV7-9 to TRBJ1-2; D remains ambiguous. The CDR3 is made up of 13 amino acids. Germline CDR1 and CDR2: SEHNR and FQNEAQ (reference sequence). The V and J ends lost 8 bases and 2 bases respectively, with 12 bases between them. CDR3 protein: CASGSSGNYGYTF. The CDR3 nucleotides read TGTGCCAGCGGAAGTAGCGGCAACTATGGCTACACCTTC. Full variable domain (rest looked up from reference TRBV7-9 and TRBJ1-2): DTGVSQNPRHKITKRGQNVTFRCDPISEHNRLYWYRQTLGQGPEFLTYFQNEAQLEKSRLLSDRFSAERPKGSFSTLEIQRTEQGDSAMYLCASGSSGNYGYTFGSGTRLTVV.

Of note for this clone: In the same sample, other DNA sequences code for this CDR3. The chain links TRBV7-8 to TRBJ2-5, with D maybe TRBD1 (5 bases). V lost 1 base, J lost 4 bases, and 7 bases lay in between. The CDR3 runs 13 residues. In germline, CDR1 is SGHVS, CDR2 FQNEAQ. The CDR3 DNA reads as TGTGCCAGCAGCTTAGGTCAGGGAGAGACCCAGTACTTC. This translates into CASSLGQGETQYF.

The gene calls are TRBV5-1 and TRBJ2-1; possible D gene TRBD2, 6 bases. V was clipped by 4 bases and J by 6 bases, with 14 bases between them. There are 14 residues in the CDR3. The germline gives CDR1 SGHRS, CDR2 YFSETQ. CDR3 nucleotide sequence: TGCGCCAGCAGCCTCAATTCCGGGGGCAATGAGCAGTTCTTC. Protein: CASSLNSGGNEQFF.

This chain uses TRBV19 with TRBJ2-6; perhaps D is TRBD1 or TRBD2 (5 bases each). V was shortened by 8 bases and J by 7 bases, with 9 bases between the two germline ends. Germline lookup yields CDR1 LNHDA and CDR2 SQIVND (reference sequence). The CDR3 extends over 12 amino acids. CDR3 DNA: TGTGCCAGTGAGGGGTTTGCCAACGTCCTGACTTTC. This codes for CASEGFANVLTF.

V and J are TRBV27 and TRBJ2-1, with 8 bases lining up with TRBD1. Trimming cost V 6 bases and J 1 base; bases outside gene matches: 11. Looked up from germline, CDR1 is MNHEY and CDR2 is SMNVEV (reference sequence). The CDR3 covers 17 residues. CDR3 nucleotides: TGTGCCAGCAGGGACGGGACAGGCCACCCTTCCTACAATGAGCAGTTCTTC. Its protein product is CASRDGTGHPSYNEQFF.

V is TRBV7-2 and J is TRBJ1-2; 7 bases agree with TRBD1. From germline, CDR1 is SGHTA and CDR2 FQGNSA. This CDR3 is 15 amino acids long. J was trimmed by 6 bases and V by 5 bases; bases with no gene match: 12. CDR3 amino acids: CASSPRARGLDGYTF. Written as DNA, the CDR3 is TGTGCCAGCAGCCCCCGGGCCAGGGGGTTAGATGGCTACACCTTC.